The present entry profiles one T cell receptor (beta chain) with its context. What it recognizes is unknown. The sample originates from a study of OX40 agonist ivuxolimab in advanced cancers. Study context: The drug used for patients, ivuxolimab, was an agonistic anti-OX40 (CD134) antibody. Of mixed ages from about 23 to 85 and averaging roughly 66 years, the group was more than 65% male.

Study-wide points: In CD8+ T cells, expanded clones were on average more numerous than in CD4+.

Assay: immunoSEQ multiplex PCR; the TCRdb copy retains only in-frame clones and omits some. The sample records over 65,000 clones, roughly 91% being singletons. The origin of this receptor is an adult with an advanced solid tumor such as melanoma, head and neck, liver or kidney cancer. The sample in question was CD4+ or CD8+ T cells sorted from blood, obtained in a trial of the OX40 agonist ivuxolimab.

As DNA, the CDR3 is TGCGCCAGCAGCCAGACAGGGGGCAATTCACCCCTCCACTTT. Translation: CASSQTGGNSPLHF. The rearrangement links TRBV4-3 to TRBJ1-6; 10 bases map to TRBD1. The CDR3 is 14 amino acids. V gave up 3 bases and J gave up 7 bases; unmatched junction bases: 0. In germline, CDR1 is LGHNA, CDR2 YSLEER.